This passage covers 3 T cell receptor beta chains from one sample sequenced in a study of blood T cells in healthy people across ages. A J-beta primer mix and a sample-barcoded 5' primer were used in a second PCR of roughly 6 to 12 cycles. TCRdb analysed the 5' RACE reads with MiXCR anew, one entry per CDR3 protein. This table holds 1.5 million to 2 million distinct CDR3 sequences, about 49% found once. The sample taken for sequencing was blood. Receptors were obtained from a woman in her forties in good health.

There are a few counts of this clonotype. The chain carries TRBV6-6 and TRBJ2-5; D is perhaps TRBD1 (6 bases). V was shortened by 7 bases and J by 2 bases, with 17 bases between the two germline ends. Germline values: CDR1 MNHNY, CDR2 SVGAGI (reference sequence). The CDR3 sequence is 15 residues long. The chain's CDR3 is CASTERSGAQETQYF. The CDR3 region has the DNA TGTGCCAGCACCGAAAGGTCAGGGGCTCAAGAGACCCAGTACTTC.

This clonotype was picked up a small number of times. This rearrangement joins TRBV6-2 or TRBV6-3 to TRBJ2-1; a possible D gene is TRBD1 (5 bases). The CDR3 has 14 amino acids. V was pared by 1 base and J by 8 bases, with 12 bases between. The V gene's germline CDR1 is MNHEY and CDR2 SVGEGT. The CDR3 DNA reads as TGTGCCAGCAGTTACTTTCTAAGGGGCGATGAGCAGTTCTTC. It is translated as CASSYFLRGDEQFF.

This clonotype was detected a few times. This rearrangement joins TRBV7-2 to TRBJ2-7, with D possibly matching TRBD2 (6 bases). The V and J ends lost 6 bases and 3 bases respectively, with 18 bases between them. CDR3 length: 15 residues. Looked up from germline, CDR1 is SGHTA and CDR2 is FQGNSA. The CDR3 DNA reads TGTGCCAGCAGGGAGGGCTACGGGAGCCTCTACGAGCAGTACTTC. As protein: CASREGYGSLYEQYF.